Following are 6 T cell receptor beta chains from one sample sequenced in a study of control samples from healthy donors and cancer patients. Clones were sequenced by immunoSEQ multiplex PCR, and TCRdb holds only the in-frame ones, with some missing. Of 150,000 or so clones listed, around 94% are singletons. The material sequenced was PBMCs. The receptors here all came from a man aged 55 to 70 with colorectal cancer.

The CDR3 loop reads CASSPRSSRNYGYTF. In nucleotides, the CDR3 is TGCGCCAGCAGCCCCAGGAGTAGCCGAAACTATGGCTACACCTTC. The chain couples TRBV4-1 to TRBJ1-2; D remains unclear. This CDR3 spans 15 amino acids. Germline values: CDR1 MGHRA, CDR2 YSYEKL. The ends were cut back, 4 bases at V and 2 bases at J, with 14 bases in the middle.

J is TRBJ1-2 and V is TRBV5-6, with D uncertain. The ends were cut back, 5 bases at V and 3 bases at J, with 11 bases in the middle. This CDR3 region has 13 residues. CDR1 and CDR2 from the germline V gene are SGHDT and YYEEEE. The DNA of the CDR3 is TGTGCCAGCAGGCGAATCACAGACTATGGCTACACCTTC. Encoded protein: CASRRITDYGYTF.

The rearrangement links TRBV29-1 to TRBJ1-4; D may be TRBD1 (5 bases). This CDR3 comprises 13 residues. V dropped 6 bases and J dropped 3 bases, with 11 bases sitting between them. The germline V gene has CDR1 SQVTM and CDR2 ANQGSEA. The CDR3, as DNA: TGCAGCGTGGGACGGAGTTCTAATGAAAAACTGTTTTTT. This translates into CSVGRSSNEKLFF.

This clone was seen once. V usage is TRBV11-3 and J usage is TRBJ2-3; 8 bases agree with TRBD2. V dropped 4 bases and J dropped 4; count of bases not matched to a gene: 7. This CDR3 has 15 amino acids. The germline CDR1 and CDR2 sequences are SGHNT and YENEEA. The CDR3 DNA is TGTGCCAGCAGCTCCCCGGGGGGGCCGTCAGATACGCAGTATTTT. Amino acid sequence: CASSSPGGPSDTQYF.

J is TRBJ1-2 and V is TRBV7-2; no clear D gene. Germline V gene sequence: CDR1 SGHTA, CDR2 FQGNSA. The length of the CDR3 is 14 residues. The V gene lost 5 bases and the J gene lost 5 bases, with 15 bases spanning the gap. CDR3 DNA: TGTGCCAGCAGCCTCCCATCCAGAAGTTATGGCTACACCTTC. It codes for CASSLPSRSYGYTF.

This chain connects TRBV5-6 to TRBJ2-7; D is unclear. There are 13 residues in the CDR3. Germline V gives CDR1 SGHDT, CDR2 YYEEEE. The V end was cut by 1 base, the J end by 1 base, with 6 bases between. The CDR3 DNA is TGTGCCAGCAGCTTGCGTCGGTCCTACGAGCAGTACTTC. Protein product: CASSLRRSYEQYF. Using reference TRBV5-6 and TRBJ2-7 for the parts outside the CDR3, the full variable domain is DAGVTQSPTHLIKTRGQQVTLRCSPKSGHDTVSWYQQALGQGPQFIFQYYEEEERQRGNFPDRFSGHQFPNYSSELNVNALLLGDSALYLCASSLRRSYEQYFGPGTRLTVT.